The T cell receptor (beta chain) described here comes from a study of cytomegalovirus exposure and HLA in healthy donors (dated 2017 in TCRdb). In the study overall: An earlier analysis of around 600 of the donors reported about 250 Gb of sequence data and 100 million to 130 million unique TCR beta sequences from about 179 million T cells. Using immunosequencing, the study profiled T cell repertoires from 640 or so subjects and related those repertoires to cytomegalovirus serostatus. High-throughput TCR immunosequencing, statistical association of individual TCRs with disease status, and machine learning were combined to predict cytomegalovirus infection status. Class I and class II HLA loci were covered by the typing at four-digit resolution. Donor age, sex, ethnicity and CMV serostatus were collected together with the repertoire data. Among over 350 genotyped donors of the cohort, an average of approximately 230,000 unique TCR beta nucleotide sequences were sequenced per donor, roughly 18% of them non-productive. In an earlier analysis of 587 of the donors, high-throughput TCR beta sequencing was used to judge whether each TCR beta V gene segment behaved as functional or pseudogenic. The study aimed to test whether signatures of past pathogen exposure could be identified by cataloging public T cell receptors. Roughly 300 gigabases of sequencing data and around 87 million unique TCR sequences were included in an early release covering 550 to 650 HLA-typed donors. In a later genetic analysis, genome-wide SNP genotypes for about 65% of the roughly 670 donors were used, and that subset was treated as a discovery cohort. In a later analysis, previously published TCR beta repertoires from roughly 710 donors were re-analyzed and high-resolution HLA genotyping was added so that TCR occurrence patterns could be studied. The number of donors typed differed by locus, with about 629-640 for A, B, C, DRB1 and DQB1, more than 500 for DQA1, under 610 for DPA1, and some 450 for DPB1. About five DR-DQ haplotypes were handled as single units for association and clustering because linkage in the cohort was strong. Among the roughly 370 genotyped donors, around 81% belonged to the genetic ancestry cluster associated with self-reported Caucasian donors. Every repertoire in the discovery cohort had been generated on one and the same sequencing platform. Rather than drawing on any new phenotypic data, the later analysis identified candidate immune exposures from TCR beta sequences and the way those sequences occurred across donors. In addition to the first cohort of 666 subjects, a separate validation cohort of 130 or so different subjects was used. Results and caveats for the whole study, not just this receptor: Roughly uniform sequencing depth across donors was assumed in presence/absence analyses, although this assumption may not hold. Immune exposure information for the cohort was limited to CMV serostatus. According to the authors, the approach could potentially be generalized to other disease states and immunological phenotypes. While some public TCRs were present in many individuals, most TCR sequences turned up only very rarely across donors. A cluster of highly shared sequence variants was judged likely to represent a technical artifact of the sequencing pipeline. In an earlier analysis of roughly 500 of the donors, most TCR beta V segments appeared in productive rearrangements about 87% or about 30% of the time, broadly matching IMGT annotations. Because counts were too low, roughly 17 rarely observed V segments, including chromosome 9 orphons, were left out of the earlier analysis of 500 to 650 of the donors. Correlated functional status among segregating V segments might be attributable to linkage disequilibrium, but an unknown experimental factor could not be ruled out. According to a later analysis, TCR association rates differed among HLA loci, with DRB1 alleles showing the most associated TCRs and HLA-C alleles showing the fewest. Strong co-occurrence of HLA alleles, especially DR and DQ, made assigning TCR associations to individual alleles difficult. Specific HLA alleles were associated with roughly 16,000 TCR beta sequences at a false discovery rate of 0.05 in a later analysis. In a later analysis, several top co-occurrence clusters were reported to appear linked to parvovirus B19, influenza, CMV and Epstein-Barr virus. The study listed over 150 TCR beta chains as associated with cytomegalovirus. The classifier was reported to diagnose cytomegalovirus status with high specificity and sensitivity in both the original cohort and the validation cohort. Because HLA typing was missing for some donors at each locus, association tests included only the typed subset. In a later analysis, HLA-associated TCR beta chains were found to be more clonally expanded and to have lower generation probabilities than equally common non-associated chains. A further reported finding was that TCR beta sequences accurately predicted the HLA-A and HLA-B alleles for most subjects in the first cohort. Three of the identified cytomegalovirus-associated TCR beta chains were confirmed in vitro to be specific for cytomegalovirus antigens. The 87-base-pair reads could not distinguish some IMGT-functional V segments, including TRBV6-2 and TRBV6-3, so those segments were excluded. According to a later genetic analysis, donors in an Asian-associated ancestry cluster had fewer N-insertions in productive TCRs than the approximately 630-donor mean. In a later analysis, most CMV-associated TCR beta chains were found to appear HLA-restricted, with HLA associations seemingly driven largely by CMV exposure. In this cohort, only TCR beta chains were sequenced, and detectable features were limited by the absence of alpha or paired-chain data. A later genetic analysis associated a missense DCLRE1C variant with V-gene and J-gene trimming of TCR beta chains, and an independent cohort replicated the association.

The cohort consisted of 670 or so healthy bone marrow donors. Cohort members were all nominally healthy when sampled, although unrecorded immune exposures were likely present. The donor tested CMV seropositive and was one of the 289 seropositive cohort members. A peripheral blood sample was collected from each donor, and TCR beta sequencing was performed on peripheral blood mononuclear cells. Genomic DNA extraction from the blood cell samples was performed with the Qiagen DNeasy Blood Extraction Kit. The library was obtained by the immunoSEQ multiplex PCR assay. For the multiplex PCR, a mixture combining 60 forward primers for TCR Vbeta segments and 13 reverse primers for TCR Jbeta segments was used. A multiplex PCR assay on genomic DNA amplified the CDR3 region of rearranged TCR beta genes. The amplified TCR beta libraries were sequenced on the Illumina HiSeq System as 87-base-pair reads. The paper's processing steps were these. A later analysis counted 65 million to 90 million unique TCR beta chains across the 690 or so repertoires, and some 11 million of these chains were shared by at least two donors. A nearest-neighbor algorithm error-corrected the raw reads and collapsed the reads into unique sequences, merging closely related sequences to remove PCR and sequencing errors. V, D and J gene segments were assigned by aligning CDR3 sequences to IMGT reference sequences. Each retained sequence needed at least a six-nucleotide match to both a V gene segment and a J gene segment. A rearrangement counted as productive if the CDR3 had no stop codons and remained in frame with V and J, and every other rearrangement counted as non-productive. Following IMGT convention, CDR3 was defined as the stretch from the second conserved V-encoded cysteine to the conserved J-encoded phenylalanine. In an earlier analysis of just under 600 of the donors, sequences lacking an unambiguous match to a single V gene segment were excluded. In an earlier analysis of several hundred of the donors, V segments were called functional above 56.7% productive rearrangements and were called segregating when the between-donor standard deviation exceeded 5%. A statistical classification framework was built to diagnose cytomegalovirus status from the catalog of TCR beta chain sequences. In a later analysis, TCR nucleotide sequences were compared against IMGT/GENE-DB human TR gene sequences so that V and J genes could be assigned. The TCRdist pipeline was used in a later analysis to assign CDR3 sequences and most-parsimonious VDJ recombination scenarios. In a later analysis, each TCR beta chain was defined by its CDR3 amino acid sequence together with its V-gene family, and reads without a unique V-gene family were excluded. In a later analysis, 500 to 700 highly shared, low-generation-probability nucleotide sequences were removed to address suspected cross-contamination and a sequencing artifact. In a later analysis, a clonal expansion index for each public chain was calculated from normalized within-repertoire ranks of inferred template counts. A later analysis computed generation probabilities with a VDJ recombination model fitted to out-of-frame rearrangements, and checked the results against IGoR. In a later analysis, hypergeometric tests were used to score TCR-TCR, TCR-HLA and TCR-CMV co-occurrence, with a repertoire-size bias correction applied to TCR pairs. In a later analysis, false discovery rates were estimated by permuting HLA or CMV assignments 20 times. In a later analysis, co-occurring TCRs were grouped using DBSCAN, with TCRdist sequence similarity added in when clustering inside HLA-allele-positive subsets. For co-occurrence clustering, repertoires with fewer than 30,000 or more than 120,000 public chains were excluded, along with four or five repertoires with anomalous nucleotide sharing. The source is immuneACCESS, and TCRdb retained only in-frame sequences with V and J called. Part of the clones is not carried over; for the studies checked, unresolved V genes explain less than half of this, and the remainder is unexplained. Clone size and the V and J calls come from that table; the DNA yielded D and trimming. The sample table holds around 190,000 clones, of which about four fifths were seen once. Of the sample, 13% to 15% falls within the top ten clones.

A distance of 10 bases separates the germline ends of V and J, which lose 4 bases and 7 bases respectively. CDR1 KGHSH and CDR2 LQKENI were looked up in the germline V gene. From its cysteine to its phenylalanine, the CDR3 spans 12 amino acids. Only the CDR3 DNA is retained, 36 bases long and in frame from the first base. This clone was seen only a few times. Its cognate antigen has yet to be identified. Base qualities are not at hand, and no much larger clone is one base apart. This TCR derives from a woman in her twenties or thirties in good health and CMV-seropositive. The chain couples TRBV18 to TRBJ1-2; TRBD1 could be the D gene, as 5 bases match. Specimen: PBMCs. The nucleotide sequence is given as TGTGCCAGCTCACAGGACACTACTGGCTACACCTTC. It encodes CASSQDTTGYTF.